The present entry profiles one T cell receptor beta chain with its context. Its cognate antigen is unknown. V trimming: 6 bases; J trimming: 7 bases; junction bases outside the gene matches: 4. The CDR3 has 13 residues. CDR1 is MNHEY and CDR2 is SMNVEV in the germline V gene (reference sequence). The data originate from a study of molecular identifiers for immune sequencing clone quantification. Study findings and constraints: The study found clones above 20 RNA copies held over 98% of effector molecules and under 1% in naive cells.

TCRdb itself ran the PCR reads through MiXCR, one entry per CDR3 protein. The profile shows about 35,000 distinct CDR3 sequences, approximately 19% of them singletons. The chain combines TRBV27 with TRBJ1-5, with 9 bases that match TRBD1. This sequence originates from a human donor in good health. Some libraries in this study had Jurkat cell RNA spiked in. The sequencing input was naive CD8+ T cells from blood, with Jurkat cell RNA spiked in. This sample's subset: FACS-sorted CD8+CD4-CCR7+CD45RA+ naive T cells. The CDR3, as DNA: TGTGCCAGCAGGGACAGGGGCGCGCAGCCCCAGCATTTT. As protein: CASRDRGAQPQHF.